This entry concerns a single T cell receptor (beta chain). No antigen is known for it. The data are from a study of cytomegalovirus exposure and HLA in healthy donors. Overall study context: In a later analysis, the roughly 110 validation repertoires were reported to have used the same platform as the approximately 690 first-cohort repertoires. Study-wide findings and caveats: The authors listed some 150 TCR beta chains as cytomegalovirus-associated. Within the 100 to 150 validation repertoires, first-cohort TCR clusters tended to co-occur, according to a later analysis. Three chains tied to CMV proved CMV antigen-specific in vitro.

The method was immunoSEQ multiplex PCR; TCRdb's version includes in-frame clones alone and lacks a portion of them. The data show 100,000 to 150,000 clones, approximately 94% seen once. CDR3 length equals 17 residues. In germline, CDR1 is MGHRA, CDR2 YSYEKL. Trimming took off 3 bases at V and 7 bases at J, with 22 bases between the two ends. This sequence was found in a man in his late teens or twenties in good health and CMV-seronegative. Material: PBMCs. The chain links TRBV4-1 to TRBJ1-5; possibly TRBD1 for D (5 bases). The CDR3 loop reads CASSHNPDGPGRQPQHF. In DNA form, the CDR3 reads TGCGCCAGCAGCCACAACCCGGATGGTCCAGGGAGGCAGCCCCAGCATTTT.